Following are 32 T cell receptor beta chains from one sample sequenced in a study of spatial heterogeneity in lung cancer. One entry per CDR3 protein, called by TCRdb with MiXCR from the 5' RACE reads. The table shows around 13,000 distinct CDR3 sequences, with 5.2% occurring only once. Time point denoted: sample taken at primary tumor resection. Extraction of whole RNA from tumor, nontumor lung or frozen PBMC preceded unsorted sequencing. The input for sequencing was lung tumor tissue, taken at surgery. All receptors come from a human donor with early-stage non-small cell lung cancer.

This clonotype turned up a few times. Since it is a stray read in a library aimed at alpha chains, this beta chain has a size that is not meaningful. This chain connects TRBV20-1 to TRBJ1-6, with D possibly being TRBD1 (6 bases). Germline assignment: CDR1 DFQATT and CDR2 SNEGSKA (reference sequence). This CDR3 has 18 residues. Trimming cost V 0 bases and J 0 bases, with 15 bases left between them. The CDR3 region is CSARDPTRGASYNSPLHF. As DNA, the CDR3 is TGCAGTGCTAGAGACCCGACAAGGGGGGCCTCCTATAATTCACCCCTCCACTTT.

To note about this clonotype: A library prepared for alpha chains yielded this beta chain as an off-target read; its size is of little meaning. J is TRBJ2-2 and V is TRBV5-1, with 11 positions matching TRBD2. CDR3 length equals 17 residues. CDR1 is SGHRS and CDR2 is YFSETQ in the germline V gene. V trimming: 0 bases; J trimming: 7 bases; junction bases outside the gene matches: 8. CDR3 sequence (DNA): TGCGCCAGCAGCTTGGATCCCCTAGCGGGAGGAAACGGGGAGCTGTTTTTT. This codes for CASSLDPLAGGNGELFF.

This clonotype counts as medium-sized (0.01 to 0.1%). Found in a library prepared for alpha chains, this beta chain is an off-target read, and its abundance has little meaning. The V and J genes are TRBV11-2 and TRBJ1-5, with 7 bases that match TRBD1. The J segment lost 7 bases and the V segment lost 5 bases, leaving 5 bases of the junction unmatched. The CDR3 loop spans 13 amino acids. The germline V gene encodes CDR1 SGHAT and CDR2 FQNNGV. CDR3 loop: CASSPDRQQPQHF. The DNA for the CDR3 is TGTGCCAGCAGCCCGGACAGGCAGCAGCCCCAGCATTTT.

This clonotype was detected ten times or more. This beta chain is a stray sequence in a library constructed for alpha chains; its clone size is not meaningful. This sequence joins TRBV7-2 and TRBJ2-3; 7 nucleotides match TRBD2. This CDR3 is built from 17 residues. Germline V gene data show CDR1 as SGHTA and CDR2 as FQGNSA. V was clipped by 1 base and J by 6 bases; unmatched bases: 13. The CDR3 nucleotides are TGTGCCAGCAGCTTAGGCGGGAGTAATAGGATTAGGGATACGCAGTATTTT. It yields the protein CASSLGGSNRIRDTQYF.

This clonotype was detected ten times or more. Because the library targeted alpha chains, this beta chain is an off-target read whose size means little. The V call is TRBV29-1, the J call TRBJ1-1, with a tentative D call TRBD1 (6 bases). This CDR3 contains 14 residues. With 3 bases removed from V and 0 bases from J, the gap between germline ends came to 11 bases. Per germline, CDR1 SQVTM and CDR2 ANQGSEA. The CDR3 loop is CSVDRQDLNTEAFF. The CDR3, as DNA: TGCAGCGTTGACCGACAGGACCTGAACACTGAAGCTTTCTTT.

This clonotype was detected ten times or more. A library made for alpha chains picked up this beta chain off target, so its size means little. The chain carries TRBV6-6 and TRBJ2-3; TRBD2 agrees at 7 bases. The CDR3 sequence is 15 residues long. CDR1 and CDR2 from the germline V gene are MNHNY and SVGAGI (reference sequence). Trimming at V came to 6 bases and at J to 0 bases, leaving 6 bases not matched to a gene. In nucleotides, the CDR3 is TGTGCCAGCAGCCCCACTAGCGCGAGCACAGATACGCAGTATTTT. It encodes CASSPTSASTDTQYF.

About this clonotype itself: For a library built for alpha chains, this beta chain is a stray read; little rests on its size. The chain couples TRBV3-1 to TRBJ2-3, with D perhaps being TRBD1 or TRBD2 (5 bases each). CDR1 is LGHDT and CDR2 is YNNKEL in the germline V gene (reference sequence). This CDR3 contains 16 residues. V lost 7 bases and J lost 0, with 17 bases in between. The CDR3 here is CASTGSGALSTDTQYF. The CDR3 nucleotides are TGTGCCAGCACAGGGTCCGGGGCCCTTAGCACAGATACGCAGTATTTT.

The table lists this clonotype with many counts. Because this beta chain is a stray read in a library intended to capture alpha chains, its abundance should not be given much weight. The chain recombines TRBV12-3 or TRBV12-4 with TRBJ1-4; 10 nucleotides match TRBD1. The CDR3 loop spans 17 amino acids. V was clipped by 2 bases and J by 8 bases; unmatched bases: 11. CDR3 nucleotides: TGTGCCAGCAGTTTAAGTCCGGGACAGGGGACTGACGAAAAACTGTTTTTT. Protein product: CASSLSPGQGTDEKLFF.

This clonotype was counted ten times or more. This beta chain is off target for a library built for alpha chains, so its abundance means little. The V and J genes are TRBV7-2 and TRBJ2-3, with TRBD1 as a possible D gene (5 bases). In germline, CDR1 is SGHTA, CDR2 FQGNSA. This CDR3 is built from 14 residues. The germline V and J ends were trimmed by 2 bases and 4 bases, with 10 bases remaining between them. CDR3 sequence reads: CASSLSRASDTQYF. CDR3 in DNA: TGTGCCAGCAGCTTATCCAGGGCGTCAGATACGCAGTATTTT. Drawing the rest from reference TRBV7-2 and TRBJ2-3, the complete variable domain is GAGVSQSPSNKVTEKGKDVELRCDPISGHTALYWYRQSLGQGLEFLIYFQGNSAPDKSGLPSDRFSAERTGGSVSTLTIQRTQQEDSAVYLCASSLSRASDTQYFGPGTRLTVL.

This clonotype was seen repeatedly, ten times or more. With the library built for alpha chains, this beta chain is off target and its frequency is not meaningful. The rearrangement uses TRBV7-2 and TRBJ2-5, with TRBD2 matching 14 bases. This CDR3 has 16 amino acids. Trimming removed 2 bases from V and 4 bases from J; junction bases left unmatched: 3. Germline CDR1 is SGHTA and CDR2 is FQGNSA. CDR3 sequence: CASSLRGTSGRETQYF. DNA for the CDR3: TGTGCCAGCAGCTTACGGGGGACTAGCGGGAGAGAGACCCAGTACTTC.

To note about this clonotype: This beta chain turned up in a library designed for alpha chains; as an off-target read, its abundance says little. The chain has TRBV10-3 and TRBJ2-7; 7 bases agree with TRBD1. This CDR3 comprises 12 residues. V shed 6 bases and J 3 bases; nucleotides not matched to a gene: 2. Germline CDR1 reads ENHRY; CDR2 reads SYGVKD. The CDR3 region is CAIRGQFYEQYF. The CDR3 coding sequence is TGTGCCATCAGGGGACAGTTCTACGAGCAGTACTTC.

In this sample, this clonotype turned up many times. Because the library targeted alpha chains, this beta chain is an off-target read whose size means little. The DNA of the CDR3 is TGTGCCAGCAGCTTGGCGACAACGAACACCGGGGAGCTGTTTTTT. It translates to CASSLATTNTGELFF. The chain recombines TRBV7-2 with TRBJ2-2; D remains ambiguous. This CDR3 spans 15 amino acids. With 3 bases removed from V and 0 bases from J, the gap between germline ends came to 8 bases. Germline-derived CDR1 and CDR2 are SGHTA and FQGNSA.

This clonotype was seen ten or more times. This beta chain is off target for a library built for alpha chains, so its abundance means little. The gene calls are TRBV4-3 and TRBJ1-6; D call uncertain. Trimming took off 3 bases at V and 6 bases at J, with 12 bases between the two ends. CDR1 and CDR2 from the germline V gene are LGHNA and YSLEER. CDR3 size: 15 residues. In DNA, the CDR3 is TGCGCCAGCAGCCATGCCCGGGTTCTTAATTCACCCCTCCACTTT. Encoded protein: CASSHARVLNSPLHF.

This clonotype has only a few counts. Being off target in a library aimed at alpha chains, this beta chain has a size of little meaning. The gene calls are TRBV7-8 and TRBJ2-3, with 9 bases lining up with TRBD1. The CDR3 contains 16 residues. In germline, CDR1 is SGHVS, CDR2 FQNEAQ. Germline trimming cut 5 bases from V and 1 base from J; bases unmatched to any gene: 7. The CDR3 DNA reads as TGTGCCAGCAGCATAGACAGGGGGGGACGCACAGATACGCAGTATTTT. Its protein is CASSIDRGGRTDTQYF. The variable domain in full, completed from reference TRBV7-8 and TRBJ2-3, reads GAGVSQSPRYKVAKRGQDVALRCDPISGHVSLFWYQQALGQGPEFLTYFQNEAQLDKSGLPSDRFFAERPEGSVSTLKIQRTQQEDSAVYLCASSIDRGGRTDTQYFGPGTRLTVL.

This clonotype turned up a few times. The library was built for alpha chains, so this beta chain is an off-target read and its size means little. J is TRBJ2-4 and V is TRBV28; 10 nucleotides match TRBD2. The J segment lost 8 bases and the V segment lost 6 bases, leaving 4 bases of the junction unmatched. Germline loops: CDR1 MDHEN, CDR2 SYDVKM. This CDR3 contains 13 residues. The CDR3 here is CASRAGGSDIQYF. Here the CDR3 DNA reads TGTGCCAGCAGAGCGGGGGGGTCGGACATTCAGTACTTC.

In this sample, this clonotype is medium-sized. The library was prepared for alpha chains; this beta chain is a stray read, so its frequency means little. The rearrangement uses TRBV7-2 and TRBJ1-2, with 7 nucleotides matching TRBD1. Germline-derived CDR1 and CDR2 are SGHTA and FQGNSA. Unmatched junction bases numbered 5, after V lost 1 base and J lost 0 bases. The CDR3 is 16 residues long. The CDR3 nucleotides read TGTGCCAGCAGCTTAGGACAGGGCCGAGCTAACTATGGCTACACCTTC. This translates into CASSLGQGRANYGYTF.

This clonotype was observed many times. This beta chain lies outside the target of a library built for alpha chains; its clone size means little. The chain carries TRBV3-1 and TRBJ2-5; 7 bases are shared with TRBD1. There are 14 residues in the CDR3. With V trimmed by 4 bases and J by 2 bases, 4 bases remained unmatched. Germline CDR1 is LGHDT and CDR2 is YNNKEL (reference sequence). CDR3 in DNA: TGTGCCAGCAGCCTGGGACAGAGTCAAGAGACCCAGTACTTC. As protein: CASSLGQSQETQYF.

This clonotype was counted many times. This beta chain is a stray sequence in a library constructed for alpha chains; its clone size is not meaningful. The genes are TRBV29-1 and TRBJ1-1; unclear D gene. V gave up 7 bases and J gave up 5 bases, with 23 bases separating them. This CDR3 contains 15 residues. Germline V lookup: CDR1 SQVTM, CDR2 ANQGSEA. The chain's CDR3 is CSAYDPGKRNTEAFF. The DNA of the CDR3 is TGCAGCGCCTACGACCCGGGGAAGAGGAATACTGAAGCTTTCTTT.

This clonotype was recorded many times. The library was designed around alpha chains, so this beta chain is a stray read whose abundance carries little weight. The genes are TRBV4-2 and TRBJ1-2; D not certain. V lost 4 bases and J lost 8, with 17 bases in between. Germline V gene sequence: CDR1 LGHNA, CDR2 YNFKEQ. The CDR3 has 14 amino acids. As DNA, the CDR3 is TGTGCCAGCAGCCTTCCTTCTCGGATCTACGGCTACACCTTC. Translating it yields CASSLPSRIYGYTF.

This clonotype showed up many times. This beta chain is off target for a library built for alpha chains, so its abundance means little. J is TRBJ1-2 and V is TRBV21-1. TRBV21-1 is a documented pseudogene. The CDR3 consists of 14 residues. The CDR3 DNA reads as TGTGCCAGCAGCAACCCCAGAGAAAACTATGGCTACACCTTC. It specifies CASSNPRENYGYTF.

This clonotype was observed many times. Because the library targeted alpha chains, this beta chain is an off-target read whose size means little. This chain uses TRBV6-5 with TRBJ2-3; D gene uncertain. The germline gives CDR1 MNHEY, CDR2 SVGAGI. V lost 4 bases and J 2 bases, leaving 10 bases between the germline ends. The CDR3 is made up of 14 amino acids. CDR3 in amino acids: CASSLVSNTDTQYF. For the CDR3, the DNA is TGTGCCAGCAGTTTAGTCTCTAACACAGATACGCAGTATTTT.

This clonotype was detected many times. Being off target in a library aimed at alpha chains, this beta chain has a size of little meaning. CDR3 DNA: TGTGCCAGCAGCCTAGCACCCGATCAGCCCCAGCATTTT. Amino acids: CASSLAPDQPQHF. V usage is TRBV14 and J usage is TRBJ1-5; D ambiguous. This CDR3 comprises 13 residues. Germline CDR1 reads SGHDN; CDR2 reads FVKESK. The ends were cut back, 4 bases at V and 5 bases at J, with 9 bases in the middle.

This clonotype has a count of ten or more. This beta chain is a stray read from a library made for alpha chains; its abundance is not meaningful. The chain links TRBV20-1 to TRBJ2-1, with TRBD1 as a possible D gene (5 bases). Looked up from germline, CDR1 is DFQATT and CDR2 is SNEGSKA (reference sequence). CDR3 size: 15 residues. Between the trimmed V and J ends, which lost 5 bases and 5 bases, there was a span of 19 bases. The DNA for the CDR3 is TGCAGTGCTGAGCCCCTGGGGCAGGTAAACAATGAGCAGTTCTTC. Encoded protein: CSAEPLGQVNNEQFF.

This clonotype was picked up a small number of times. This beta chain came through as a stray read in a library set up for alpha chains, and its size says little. CDR3 coding DNA: TGTGCCAGCAGTTTATCGTGGGGTAGGGATTCACCCCTCCACTTT. This translates into CASSLSWGRDSPLHF. The rearrangement joins TRBV27 to TRBJ1-6; D is ambiguous. CDR1 and CDR2 from the germline V gene are MNHEY and SMNVEV (reference sequence). The CDR3 spans 15 residues. The V and J ends lost 0 bases and 8 bases respectively, with 11 bases between them.

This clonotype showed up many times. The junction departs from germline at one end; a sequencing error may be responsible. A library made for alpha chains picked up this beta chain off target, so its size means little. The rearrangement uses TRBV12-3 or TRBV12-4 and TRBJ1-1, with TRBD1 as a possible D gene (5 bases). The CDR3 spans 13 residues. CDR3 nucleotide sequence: TGTGCCAGCAGTCGACAGTTGAAAACTGAAGCTTTCTTT. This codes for CASSRQLKTEAFF.

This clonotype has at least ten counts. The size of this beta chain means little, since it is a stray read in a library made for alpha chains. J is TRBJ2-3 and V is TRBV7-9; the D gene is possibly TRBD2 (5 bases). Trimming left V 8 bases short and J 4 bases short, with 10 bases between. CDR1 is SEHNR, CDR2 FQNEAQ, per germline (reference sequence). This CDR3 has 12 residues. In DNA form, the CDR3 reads TGTGCCAGCCATGAGGGTGCAGATACGCAGTATTTT. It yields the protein CASHEGADTQYF.

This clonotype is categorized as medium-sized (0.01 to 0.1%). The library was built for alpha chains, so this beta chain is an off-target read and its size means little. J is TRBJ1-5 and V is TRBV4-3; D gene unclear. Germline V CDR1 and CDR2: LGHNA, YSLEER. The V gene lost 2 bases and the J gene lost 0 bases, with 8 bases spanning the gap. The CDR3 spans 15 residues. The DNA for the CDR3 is TGCGCCAGCAGCCAATCGGACTATAGCAATCAGCCCCAGCATTTT. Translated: CASSQSDYSNQPQHF.

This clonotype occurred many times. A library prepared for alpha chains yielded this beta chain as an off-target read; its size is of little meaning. DNA of the CDR3: TGCAGTGCTACTAGGAGGGGGACAGGGGACCACGAGCAGTACTTC. It encodes CSATRRGTGDHEQYF. V gene TRBV20-1 combines with J gene TRBJ2-7; 10 bases fit TRBD1. The CDR3 length is 15 residues. CDR1 DFQATT and CDR2 SNEGSKA come from the germline V gene (reference sequence). V dropped 4 bases and J dropped 5; count of bases not matched to a gene: 11.

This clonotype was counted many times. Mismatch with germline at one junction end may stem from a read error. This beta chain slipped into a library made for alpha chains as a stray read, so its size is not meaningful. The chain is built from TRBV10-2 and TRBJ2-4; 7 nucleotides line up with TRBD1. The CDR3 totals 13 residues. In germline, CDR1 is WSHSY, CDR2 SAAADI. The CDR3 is CASSESPWTGISF. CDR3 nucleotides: TGCGCCAGCAGTGAGTCCCCGTGGACAGGTATCAGCTTC.

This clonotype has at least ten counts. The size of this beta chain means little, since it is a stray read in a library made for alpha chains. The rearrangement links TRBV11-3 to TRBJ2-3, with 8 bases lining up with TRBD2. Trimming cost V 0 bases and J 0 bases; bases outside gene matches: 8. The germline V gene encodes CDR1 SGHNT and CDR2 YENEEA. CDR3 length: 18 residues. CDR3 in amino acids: CASSLESPASGSTDTQYF. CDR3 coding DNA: TGTGCCAGCAGCTTAGAGTCCCCGGCTAGCGGGAGCACAGATACGCAGTATTTT.

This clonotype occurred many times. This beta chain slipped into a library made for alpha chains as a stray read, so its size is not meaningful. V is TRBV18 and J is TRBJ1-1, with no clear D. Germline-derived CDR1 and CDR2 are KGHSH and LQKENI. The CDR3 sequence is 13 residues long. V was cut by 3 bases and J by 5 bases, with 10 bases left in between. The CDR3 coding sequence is TGTGCCAGCTCACCCTTGTTGCTAACTGAAGCTTTCTTT. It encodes CASSPLLLTEAFF.

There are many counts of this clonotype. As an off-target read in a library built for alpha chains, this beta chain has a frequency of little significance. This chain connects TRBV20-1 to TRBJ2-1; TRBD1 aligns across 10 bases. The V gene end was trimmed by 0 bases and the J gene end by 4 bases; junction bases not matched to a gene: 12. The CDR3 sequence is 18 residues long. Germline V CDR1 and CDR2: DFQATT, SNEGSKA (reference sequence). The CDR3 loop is CSARDYKQTGGKYNEQFF. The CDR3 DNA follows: TGCAGTGCTAGAGATTACAAACAGACAGGGGGCAAGTACAATGAGCAGTTCTTC.